The T cell receptor beta chain described here comes from a study of CD4 T cells in relation to SARS-CoV-2 and coronaviruses. Study details: The restricting HLA molecule for shared crossreactive spike epitopes was mapped. Overall study results and limits: Roughly 69% of donors had memory CD4+ clonotypes crossrecognizing SARS-CoV-2 and common cold coronavirus spike.

This CDR3 is 15 amino acids long. Per germline, CDR1 MNHNS and CDR2 SASEGT. Between the trimmed V and J ends, which lost 0 bases and 5 bases, there was a span of 13 bases. Assay used: immunoSEQ multiplex PCR; TCRdb lists only in-frame clones, some missing. The sample consists of roughly 17,000 clones, approximately 80% of them appearing once. The unexposed donors gave CD4+ T cells in about 2010-2019, prior to COVID-19. The cells were cultured for about ten days before CD4+ T cells were isolated. Unexposed-donor CD4+ T cells were probed with SARS-CoV-2 S/N and four cold-coronavirus spikes, cells permitting. On days 3 and 7, cultures got half fresh IL-2 medium. Of note for this clone: The target antigen is unknown.

The sequencing input was CD4+ T cells from PBMCs, cultured in vitro. The clonotype originates from a human donor in good health. The V and J genes are TRBV6-1 and TRBJ2-5, with a weak D call TRBD2 (6 bases). The CDR3 sequence is CASSEATGSHETQYF. In DNA, the CDR3 is TGTGCCAGCAGTGAAGCTACCGGGAGCCATGAGACCCAGTACTTC.